This record concerns one TCR beta chain sequence. The sample is drawn from a study of blood T cell repertoires in COVID-19. For the study at large: Acute-phase and convalescent COVID-19 samples originated in the United States, Italy and Spain.

Trimming removed 4 bases from V and 3 bases from J, with 10 bases in between. CDR1 and CDR2 from the germline V gene are SNHLY and FYNNEI. The CDR3 runs 14 residues. Data came from immunoSEQ multiplex PCR; TCRdb stores just in-frame clones and leaves some out. The sample records about 250,000 clones, more than 65% being singletons. This receptor was identified in a woman aged 40-49 years with active or convalescent COVID-19. The V gene is TRBV2, the J gene TRBJ1-3; D ambiguous. Sequencing used peripheral blood. CDR3 in DNA: TGTGCCAGCAGTGTGAACAGAGTTGGAAACACCATATATTTT. Translating gives CASSVNRVGNTIYF.